Each of the 3 T cell receptor beta chains below was sequenced from the same sample in a study of shared clonotypes between healthy human individuals. TCRdb's copy holds only in-frame clones and misses some; the assay was immunoSEQ multiplex PCR. This sample has roughly 300,000 clones, with roughly 70% found just once. Sequencing used memory CD4+ T cells sorted from blood. Specified subset: CD45RA-negative fraction. These receptors were obtained from a man aged 25 to 40 in good health.

The rearrangement joins TRBV28 to TRBJ2-3; possible D gene TRBD2, 6 bases. V lost 7 bases, J lost 2 bases, and 19 bases lay in between. Germline V gene lookup returns CDR1 MDHEN and CDR2 SYDVKM. CDR3 size: 16 residues. CDR3 DNA sequence: TGTGCCAGCAAGGGGTTCTTAGCGGAGTACACAGATACGCAGTATTTT. Protein: CASKGFLAEYTDTQYF.

The chain has TRBV6-1 and TRBJ2-7; D is uncertain. CDR1 is MNHNS and CDR2 is SASEGT in the germline V gene. The CDR3 is 13 residues long. The V and J ends lost 1 base and 12 bases respectively, with 16 bases between them. The CDR3 here is CASSEETLKWRYF. In DNA form, the CDR3 reads TGTGCCAGCAGTGAAGAAACCCTTAAGTGGAGGTACTTC.

The rearrangement joins TRBV10-2 to TRBJ2-3; D may correspond to TRBD1 or TRBD2 (5 bases each). This CDR3 is built from 17 residues. Germline V gives CDR1 WSHSY, CDR2 SAAADI. Trimming cost V 6 bases and J 2 bases, with 21 bases left between them. The CDR3 protein is CASRDVLGTSNTDTQYF. In DNA form, the CDR3 reads TGCGCCAGCAGGGATGTACTAGGGACCTCGAACACAGATACGCAGTATTTT.